Each of the 28 T cell receptor beta chains below was sequenced from the same sample in a study of OX40 agonist ivuxolimab in advanced cancers. Here immunoSEQ multiplex PCR was the method, and the copy in TCRdb shows in-frame clones only, minus some. Among 42,000 or so clones, about 81% were seen once, and the ten largest hold 2.6%. The sample here was CD4+ or CD8+ T cells sorted from blood, taken in a trial of the OX40 agonist ivuxolimab. The receptors were sampled from an adult with an advanced solid tumor such as melanoma, head and neck, liver or kidney cancer.

The V gene is TRBV2, the J gene TRBJ2-7; possibly TRBD1 for D (5 bases). Per germline, CDR1 SNHLY and CDR2 FYNNEI. The CDR3 extends over 13 amino acids. V gave up 7 bases and J gave up 1 base, with 11 bases separating them. The CDR3 here is CASKLTASYEQYV. CDR3 nucleotide sequence: TGTGCCAGCAAACTGACAGCTTCCTACGAGCAGTACGTC.

The chain recombines TRBV25-1 with TRBJ1-6; 9 bases match TRBD1. The CDR3 is made up of 18 amino acids. Germline trimming cut 3 bases from V and 4 bases from J; bases unmatched to any gene: 10. Germline CDR1 MGHDK, CDR2 SYGVNS. The CDR3 nucleotides read TGTGCCAGCAGTGAGGACAGGGGAGGCTCTATTTATAATTCACCCCTCCACTTT. It translates to CASSEDRGGSIYNSPLHF. Filled out from reference TRBV25-1 and TRBJ1-6, the complete variable domain reads EADIYQTPRYLVIGTGKKITLECSQTMGHDKMYWYQQDPGMELHLIHYSYGVNSTEKGDLSSESTVSRIRTEHFPLTLESARPSHTSQYLCASSEDRGGSIYNSPLHFGNGTRLTVT.

The V call is TRBV11-2, the J call TRBJ2-1, with D perhaps assigned TRBD1 or TRBD2 (5 bases each). This CDR3 has 12 amino acids. The V gene's germline CDR1 is SGHAT and CDR2 FQNNGV. Trimming left V 0 bases short and J 15 bases short, with 12 bases between. CDR3 loop: CASSLDPGPVFF. The CDR3 coding sequence is TGTGCCAGCAGCTTAGATCCGGGACCCGTGTTCTTC.

The chain couples TRBV27 to TRBJ2-5; D perhaps matches TRBD1 (6 bases). V was cut by 2 bases and J by 4 bases, with 14 bases left in between. Germline lookup yields CDR1 MNHEY and CDR2 SMNVEV (reference sequence). This CDR3 contains 15 residues. CDR3 DNA: TGTGCCAGCAGTTTACGTGGACAGTGGGGAGAGACCCAGTACTTC. Residues: CASSLRGQWGETQYF.

This clone appeared a single time. V usage is TRBV7-9 and J usage is TRBJ2-5, with TRBD1 identical over 8 bases. V trimming: 5 bases; J trimming: 11 bases; junction bases outside the gene matches: 7. This CDR3 contains 12 residues. Germline values: CDR1 SEHNR, CDR2 FQNEAQ (reference sequence). The CDR3 here is CASSGQGGEQYF. Here the CDR3 DNA reads TGTGCCAGCAGCGGACAGGGTGGAGAGCAGTACTTC.

The chain links TRBV19 to TRBJ1-1; D might be TRBD1 (5 bases). Trimming took off 2 bases at V and 10 bases at J, with 14 bases between the two ends. CDR1 LNHDA and CDR2 SQIVND come from the germline V gene (reference sequence). The CDR3 is made up of 13 amino acids. The CDR3 sequence: CASSIKLRGVAFF. The CDR3 region has the DNA TGTGCCAGTAGTATAAAGCTGCGGGGCGTAGCTTTCTTT.

This chain joins TRBV15 and TRBJ1-2, with D possibly matching TRBD1 (5 bases). Germline V gene sequence: CDR1 LNHNV, CDR2 YYDKDF (reference sequence). CDR3 length: 14 residues. Trimming stripped 3 bases from V and 7 bases from J, with 15 bases between. CDR3 region: CATSRTSPGSGYTF. The CDR3 DNA reads TGTGCCACCAGCAGGACCTCTCCAGGGTCTGGCTACACCTTC.

This clone has more than one count but fewer than ten. CDR3 sequence reads: CASSLELAGGRETQYF. In DNA form, the CDR3 reads TGTGCCAGCAGCTTGGAACTAGCGGGAGGGAGGGAGACCCAGTACTTC. The rearrangement uses TRBV5-5 and TRBJ2-5; TRBD2 matches 13 bases. The CDR3 is 16 residues long. V was clipped by 0 bases and J by 5 bases; unmatched bases: 4. Germline CDR1 is SGHKS and CDR2 is YYEKEE (reference sequence).

In this sample, this clone turned up a few times. This chain connects TRBV27 to TRBJ2-1; 7 positions agree with TRBD1. Trimming removed 6 bases from V and 3 bases from J; junction bases left unmatched: 11. This CDR3 spans 16 amino acids. Germline V gene lookup returns CDR1 MNHEY and CDR2 SMNVEV (reference sequence). In DNA, the CDR3 is TGTGCCAGCAGCCCCTCGACAGGGATTTTCTACAATGAGCAGTTCTTC. Amino acid sequence: CASSPSTGIFYNEQFF.

This clone was counted a single time. The J gene is TRBJ1-1, the V gene TRBV27, with D tentatively TRBD1 (5 bases). This CDR3 spans 13 amino acids. Germline CDR1 is MNHEY and CDR2 is SMNVEV (reference sequence). Deletions cut 6 bases from V and 10 bases from J, with 18 bases between. DNA of the CDR3: TGTGCCAGCAGCCCTTTTTCCCTAGGGGTAGCTTTCTTT. Translation: CASSPFSLGVAFF.

This clone was counted once. The chain recombines TRBV30 with TRBJ1-2; no reliable D call. The V and J ends lost 7 bases and 0 bases respectively, with 15 bases between them. Per germline, CDR1 GTSNPN and CDR2 SVGIG (reference sequence). The CDR3 totals 14 residues. For the CDR3, the DNA is TGTGCCTCCTCAGGCGGGGATTCTAACTATGGCTACACCTTC. Its protein is CASSGGDSNYGYTF.

The V and J genes are TRBV29-1 and TRBJ2-7; the D is unclear. Trimming cost V 4 bases and J 7 bases, with 17 bases left between them. Looked up from germline, CDR1 is SQVTM and CDR2 is ANQGSEA. This CDR3 has 13 residues. CDR3 in DNA: TGCAGCGTTGCGGCGACCCGTGACGGGGAGCAGTACTTC. Its protein is CSVAATRDGEQYF.

This clone came up a few times. The DNA for the CDR3 is TGTGCCAGCAGAAGCGGGACCCCCTACAATGAGCAGTTCTTC. This encodes CASRSGTPYNEQFF. The chain employs TRBV2 and TRBJ2-1; 7 nucleotides agree with TRBD2. There are 14 residues in the CDR3. Germline loops: CDR1 SNHLY, CDR2 FYNNEI. V lost 6 bases, J lost 2 bases, and 4 bases stayed unmatched. The full variable domain, with the rest looked up from reference TRBV2 and TRBJ2-1, is EPEVTQTPSHQVTQMGQEVILRCVPISNHLYFYWYRQILGQKVEFLVSFYNNEISEKSEIFDDQFSVERPDGSNFTLKIRSTKLEDSAMYFCASRSGTPYNEQFFGPGTRLTVL.

CDR3 in DNA: TGCAGCGTCGCGGGACAGGGAAATGGCTACACCTTC. Its protein is CSVAGQGNGYTF. The chain recombines TRBV29-1 with TRBJ1-2; 9 bases fit TRBD1. Germline CDR1 and CDR2: SQVTM and ANQGSEA. The CDR3 length is 12 residues. V dropped 6 bases and J dropped 6; count of bases not matched to a gene: 5.

The chain couples TRBV6-6 to TRBJ2-7, with TRBD2 as a possible D gene (5 bases). The germline CDR1 and CDR2 sequences are MNHNY and SVGAGI (reference sequence). CDR3 length: 13 residues. Trimming removed 4 bases at V and 3 bases at J, with 10 bases between. CDR3 bases: TGTGCCAGCAGTTGGACTTTCATCTACGAGCAGTACGTC. Translation: CASSWTFIYEQYV.

Only a few counts were recorded for this clone. The chain joins TRBV7-9 to TRBJ2-3; no definite D call. The CDR3 extends over 13 amino acids. Trimming removed 8 bases from V and 0 bases from J, with 9 bases in between. Germline assignment: CDR1 SEHNR and CDR2 FQNEAQ (reference sequence). CDR3 amino acids: CASSGLSTDTQYF. The CDR3 coding sequence is TGTGCCAGCTCGGGTCTTAGCACAGATACGCAGTATTTT.

The rearrangement joins TRBV6-6 to TRBJ1-1, with D perhaps matching TRBD1 (6 bases). CDR1 is MNHNY, CDR2 SVGAGI, per germline (reference sequence). The CDR3 loop spans 15 amino acids. V was pared by 2 bases and J by 1 base, with 11 bases between. CDR3 bases: TGTGCCAGCAGTTACGTGGGGGCTGGGAACACTGAAGCTTTCTTT. Translating gives CASSYVGAGNTEAFF.

This clone has a handful of counts. CDR3 loop: CASSRTGRYQPQHF. CDR3 sequence (DNA): TGTGCCAGCAGCAGGACAGGGCGATATCAGCCCCAGCATTTT. The gene calls are TRBV7-8 and TRBJ1-5, with TRBD1 identical over 8 bases. This CDR3 comprises 14 residues. V dropped 5 bases and J dropped 5; count of bases not matched to a gene: 5. The germline gives CDR1 SGHVS, CDR2 FQNEAQ. Complete variable domain (other parts from reference TRBV7-8 and TRBJ1-5): GAGVSQSPRYKVAKRGQDVALRCDPISGHVSLFWYQQALGQGPEFLTYFQNEAQLDKSGLPSDRFFAERPEGSVSTLKIQRTQQEDSAVYLCASSRTGRYQPQHFGDGTRLSIL.

The chain employs TRBV7-9 and TRBJ2-1; 9 positions agree with TRBD2. The CDR3 extends over 15 amino acids. Germline CDR1 and CDR2: SEHNR and FQNEAQ (reference sequence). Germline trimming cut 0 bases from V and 4 bases from J; bases unmatched to any gene: 1. CDR3 sequence reads: CASSLALAGYNEQFF. The CDR3 DNA reads as TGTGCCAGCAGCTTAGCTCTAGCGGGGTACAATGAGCAGTTCTTC.

The J gene is TRBJ2-1, the V gene TRBV6-1, with D hard to call. CDR3 length: 15 amino acids. Germline values: CDR1 MNHNS, CDR2 SASEGT. V dropped 3 bases and J dropped 8 bases, with 17 bases sitting between them. The CDR3 loop is CASSDRARGWDEQFF. The CDR3 DNA sequence: TGTGCCAGCAGTGATCGGGCTAGAGGCTGGGATGAGCAGTTCTTC.

V gene TRBV7-2 combines with J gene TRBJ1-2; D not resolved. The V and J ends lost 5 bases and 2 bases respectively, with 9 bases between them. The CDR3 spans 13 residues. From germline, CDR1 is SGHTA and CDR2 FQGNSA. Here the CDR3 reads CASSNARNYGYTF. For the CDR3, the DNA is TGTGCCAGCAGCAACGCCCGAAACTATGGCTACACCTTC.

The chain joins TRBV5-1 to TRBJ1-5; no clear D gene. The CDR3 has 14 residues. Looked up from germline, CDR1 is SGHRS and CDR2 is YFSETQ. Trimming pared 0 bases from V and 3 bases from J, leaving 7 bases between. CDR3 residues: CASSLESLNQPQHF. The CDR3 DNA follows: TGCGCCAGCAGCTTGGAAAGCCTCAATCAGCCCCAGCATTTT.

This chain connects TRBV9 to TRBJ2-2, with TRBD1 matching over 8 bases. CDR1 SGDLS and CDR2 YYNGEE come from the germline V gene. The J segment lost 5 bases and the V segment lost 3 bases, leaving 3 bases of the junction unmatched. The CDR3 is made up of 14 amino acids. The CDR3, as DNA: TGTGCCAGCAGCGGACAGGGGTGGACCGGGGAGCTGTTTTTT. Protein product: CASSGQGWTGELFF.

The chain uses TRBV2 and TRBJ2-7; TRBD1 agrees at 7 bases. Germline loops: CDR1 SNHLY, CDR2 FYNNEI. Unmatched junction bases numbered 6, after V lost 3 bases and J lost 4 bases. The CDR3 length is 14 residues. DNA for the CDR3: TGTGCCAGCAGTGATCAGGGGGAAATGTACGAGCAGTACTTC. Residues: CASSDQGEMYEQYF.

The V and J genes are TRBV4-3 and TRBJ2-5, with D perhaps matching TRBD1 or TRBD2 (5 bases each). Germline assignment: CDR1 LGHNA and CDR2 YSLEER. The length of the CDR3 is 15 residues. The V gene lost 1 base and the J gene lost 2 bases, with 11 bases spanning the gap. The CDR3 loop is CASSQVGTRQETQYF. DNA for the CDR3: TGCGCCAGCAGCCAAGTCGGGACCAGACAAGAGACCCAGTACTTC.

The genes are TRBV5-5 and TRBJ2-6, with D perhaps given as TRBD1 or TRBD2 (5 bases each). Germline CDR1 and CDR2: SGHKS and YYEKEE (reference sequence). The CDR3 extends over 15 amino acids. The V end was cut by 2 bases, the J end by 5 bases, with 11 bases between. CDR3 DNA sequence: TGTGCCAGCAGCTTAGAGGGGCTCTGGGCCAACGTCCTGACTTTC. This gives the protein CASSLEGLWANVLTF.

The rearrangement joins TRBV9 to TRBJ1-1; possibly TRBD1 for D (5 bases). The CDR3 has 17 residues. V was trimmed by 1 base and J by 4 bases, leaving 20 bases between them. CDR1 is SGDLS and CDR2 is YYNGEE in the germline V gene. The CDR3 DNA sequence: TGTGCCAGCAGCGTATCTGGGGGTGTGATTGGCGGCACTGAAGCTTTCTTT. This codes for CASSVSGGVIGGTEAFF.

This chain uses TRBV15 with TRBJ1-1; D gene ambiguous. The length of the CDR3 is 13 residues. Germline CDR1 and CDR2: LNHNV and YYDKDF (reference sequence). The ends were cut back, 0 bases at V and 1 base at J, with 3 bases in the middle. The CDR3 DNA is TGTGCCACCAGCAGAGACCGGAACACTGAAGCTTTCTTT. It yields the protein CATSRDRNTEAFF.